A selection of T cell receptor beta chains follows, all from one sample in a study of graft-versus-host responses after intestinal transplantation. The assay was immunoSEQ multiplex PCR, and TCRdb's table has in-frame clones only and misses some. The top ten hold 8% to 10% of the sample, which has some 12,000 clones, 76% seen once. The sample consisted of ileum tissue, taken 23 days after intestinal transplant. Receptor source: a human patient who received an intestinal transplant, so some T cells may come from the graft donor. The CDR3 runs from the conserved cysteine through the conserved F or W. Fields, in order: D gene, V gene, clone size, J gene, CDR3 DNA, CDR3 protein. D genes are given only for firm matches. Not every row has a clone size; where given, it reads once, few, many or a size class.

d_gene: .; v_gene: TRBV30; abundance: .; j_gene: TRBJ1-1; CDR3nt: TGTGCCTGGAGTGTGGTCTTAGACACTGAAGCTTTCTTT; CDR3aa: CAWSVVLDTEAFF
d_gene: .; v_gene: TRBV9; abundance: .; j_gene: TRBJ2-2; CDR3nt: TGTGCCAGCAGCGTAGGCGCAGGGCCAACCGGGGAGCTGTTTTTT; CDR3aa: CASSVGAGPTGELFF
d_gene: .; v_gene: TRBV6-5; abundance: .; j_gene: TRBJ2-1; CDR3nt: TGTGCCAGCAGTTACGGGCTCCGCTTCTACAATGAGCAGTTCTTC; CDR3aa: CASSYGLRFYNEQFF
d_gene: .; v_gene: TRBV4-1; abundance: .; j_gene: TRBJ2-3; CDR3nt: TGCGCCAGCAGCCATACCCCGACAGGCGAATTCACAGATACGCAGTATTTT; CDR3aa: CASSHTPTGEFTDTQYF
d_gene: TRBD2; v_gene: TRBV10-1; abundance: .; j_gene: TRBJ2-2; CDR3nt: TGCGCCAGCAGTGAGGCTAGCGGGATGACCGGGGAGCTGTTTTTT; CDR3aa: CASSEASGMTGELFF
d_gene: .; v_gene: TRBV18; abundance: .; j_gene: TRBJ2-6; CDR3nt: TGTGCCAGCTCACCAGGGACTGGGGCCAACGTCCTGACTTTC; CDR3aa: CASSPGTGANVLTF
d_gene: TRBD2; v_gene: TRBV28; abundance: few; j_gene: TRBJ2-3; CDR3nt: TGTGCCAGCAGTTTGGGACTAGGTAGAGATACGCAGTATTTT; CDR3aa: CASSLGLGRDTQYF
d_gene: .; v_gene: TRBV28; abundance: .; j_gene: TRBJ2-7; CDR3nt: TGTGCCAGCAGTTTCCCCCAACTAGCAACCGAGCAGTACTTC; CDR3aa: CASSFPQLATEQYF
d_gene: TRBD1; v_gene: TRBV7-2; abundance: once; j_gene: TRBJ1-2; CDR3nt: TGTGCCAGCAGCTTTGGGACAGGGGACGGCTACACCTTC; CDR3aa: CASSFGTGDGYTF
d_gene: TRBD2; v_gene: TRBV15; abundance: .; j_gene: TRBJ2-7; CDR3nt: TGTGCCACCAGCAGATCGCGGGAGGGCCACTACGAGCAGTACTTC; CDR3aa: CATSRSREGHYEQYF
d_gene: .; v_gene: TRBV30; abundance: .; j_gene: TRBJ1-2; CDR3nt: TGTGCCTGGCGGGGCGGTGGGGGGGACTATGGCTACACCTTC; CDR3aa: CAWRGGGGDYGYTF
d_gene: .; v_gene: TRBV19; abundance: .; j_gene: TRBJ2-3; CDR3nt: TGTGCCAGTAGTATCGCGTCCCTTACTAGCACAGATACGCAGTATTTT; CDR3aa: CASSIASLTSTDTQYF
d_gene: .; v_gene: TRBV5-8; abundance: .; j_gene: TRBJ1-5; CDR3nt: TGTGCCAGCGAGGGTAGCAATCAGCCCCAGCATTTT; CDR3aa: CASEGSNQPQHF
d_gene: .; v_gene: TRBV10-1; abundance: .; j_gene: TRBJ2-7; CDR3nt: TGCGCCAGCAGCGACAGCGGCCGGTATCCCTACGAGCAGTACTTC; CDR3aa: CASSDSGRYPYEQYF
d_gene: .; v_gene: TRBV5-6; abundance: .; j_gene: TRBJ2-2; CDR3nt: TGTGCCAGCAACTTGAAGGAAAGCCGGGGAGCTGTTTTT; CDR3aa: CASNLKESRGAVF
d_gene: .; v_gene: TRBV15; abundance: few; j_gene: TRBJ2-3; CDR3nt: TGTGCCACCGGAAAAGAGGTCGGTACGCAGTATTTT; CDR3aa: CATGKEVGTQYF
d_gene: .; v_gene: TRBV28; abundance: .; j_gene: TRBJ2-1; CDR3nt: TGTGCCAGCAGCGCAAGCAATGAGCAGTTCTTC; CDR3aa: CASSASNEQFF
d_gene: TRBD1; v_gene: TRBV14; abundance: .; j_gene: TRBJ1-6; CDR3nt: TGTGCCAGCAGCCTGACGGGACAGTTTAATTCACCCCTCCACTTT; CDR3aa: CASSLTGQFNSPLHF
d_gene: .; v_gene: TRBV7-2; abundance: .; j_gene: TRBJ1-1; CDR3nt: TGTGCCAGCAATGACCCGTCGAGCACTGAAGCTTTCTTT; CDR3aa: CASNDPSSTEAFF
d_gene: .; v_gene: TRBV5-5; abundance: .; j_gene: TRBJ2-1; CDR3nt: TGTGCCAGCAGCTTGGACTACAGCTCCTACAATGAGCAGTTCTTC; CDR3aa: CASSLDYSSYNEQFF
d_gene: TRBD2; v_gene: TRBV27; abundance: .; j_gene: TRBJ2-7; CDR3nt: TGTGCCAGCAGTTACCCGGGGCGCGACGATTTAGCGGGGACCCCCGAGCAGTACTTC; CDR3aa: CASSYPGRDDLAGTPEQYF
d_gene: .; v_gene: TRBV7-8; abundance: few; j_gene: TRBJ2-7; CDR3nt: TGTGCCAGCAGAGACGACAGCTACGAGCAGTACTTC; CDR3aa: CASRDDSYEQYF
d_gene: TRBD2; v_gene: TRBV10-3; abundance: .; j_gene: TRBJ2-1; CDR3nt: TGTGCCATCATGACTAGCAATAGTCCTATAGACTACAATGAGCAGTTCTTC; CDR3aa: CAIMTSNSPIDYNEQFF
d_gene: TRBD2; v_gene: TRBV7-2; abundance: .; j_gene: TRBJ2-1; CDR3nt: TGTGCCAGCAGCTTATCAGCGCGGGAGGGGGGCAATGAGCAGTTCTTC; CDR3aa: CASSLSAREGGNEQFF
d_gene: .; v_gene: TRBV21-1; abundance: .; j_gene: TRBJ1-5; CDR3nt: TGTGCCAGCAGCTCATTCCGGGACAGCAATCAGCCCCAGCATTTT; CDR3aa: CASSSFRDSNQPQHF
d_gene: .; v_gene: TRBV5-1; abundance: .; j_gene: TRBJ2-7; CDR3nt: TGCGCCAGCAGCTTGGCAGGCGGCTCCTACGAGCAGTACTTC; CDR3aa: CASSLAGGSYEQYF
d_gene: TRBD1; v_gene: TRBV5-1; abundance: .; j_gene: TRBJ1-2; CDR3nt: TGCGCCAGCAGCATAGGACAGGCCTATGGGGGCTACACCTTC; CDR3aa: CASSIGQAYGGYTF
d_gene: .; v_gene: TRBV9; abundance: .; j_gene: TRBJ2-4; CDR3nt: TGTGCCAGCAGCGTTACCGGGACAGCCAAAAACATTCAGTACTTC; CDR3aa: CASSVTGTAKNIQYF
d_gene: TRBD2; v_gene: TRBV28; abundance: .; j_gene: TRBJ2-7; CDR3nt: TGTGCCAGCAGTTCCCTAGCGGATTTCTACGAGCAGTACTTC; CDR3aa: CASSSLADFYEQYF
d_gene: .; v_gene: TRBV10-3; abundance: .; j_gene: TRBJ2-3; CDR3nt: TGTGCCATTGGGGGCCGAGGCACAGATACGCAGTATTTT; CDR3aa: CAIGGRGTDTQYF
d_gene: TRBD1; v_gene: TRBV12-5; abundance: .; j_gene: TRBJ1-3; CDR3nt: TGTGCTAGTGCCCTGGACAGGCCCGGAAACACCATATATTTT; CDR3aa: CASALDRPGNTIYF
d_gene: TRBD2; v_gene: TRBV7-2; abundance: few; j_gene: TRBJ2-1; CDR3nt: TGTGCCAGCAGCCGAGGCCTTAGCGGGAGCTCCTACAATGAGCAGTTCTTC; CDR3aa: CASSRGLSGSSYNEQFF
d_gene: .; v_gene: TRBV5-6; abundance: .; j_gene: TRBJ2-5; CDR3nt: TGTGCCAGCAGCCGGCGGTTGGGGGGCCCCCCCGAGACCCAGTACTTC; CDR3aa: CASSRRLGGPPETQYF
d_gene: .; v_gene: TRBV4-2; abundance: .; j_gene: TRBJ1-3; CDR3nt: TGTGCCAGCAGCCGGACCGACAGGCCGTTCTCTGGAAACACCATATATTTT; CDR3aa: CASSRTDRPFSGNTIYF
d_gene: .; v_gene: TRBV6-1; abundance: few; j_gene: TRBJ1-1; CDR3nt: TGTGCCAGCAGTCGGATCACTGAAGCTTTCTTT; CDR3aa: CASSRITEAFF
d_gene: TRBD1; v_gene: TRBV7-9; abundance: .; j_gene: TRBJ1-1; CDR3nt: TGTGCCAGCAGCTTAGCGGGGCAGGGGGACACTGAAGCTTTCTTT; CDR3aa: CASSLAGQGDTEAFF
d_gene: TRBD2; v_gene: TRBV7-3; abundance: .; j_gene: TRBJ2-1; CDR3nt: TGTGCCAGCAGCTCCACTAGCGGGAGAATCAATGAGCAGTTCTTC; CDR3aa: CASSSTSGRINEQFF
d_gene: .; v_gene: TRBV6-1; abundance: .; j_gene: TRBJ1-5; CDR3nt: TGTGCCAGCAGTGAGGTGCAGCCCCAGCATTTT; CDR3aa: CASSEVQPQHF
d_gene: .; v_gene: TRBV27; abundance: few; j_gene: TRBJ2-6; CDR3nt: TGTGCCAGCAGTGTTCTGGGTGGTGGGGCCAACGTCCTGACTTTC; CDR3aa: CASSVLGGGANVLTF
d_gene: TRBD2; v_gene: TRBV4-2; abundance: .; j_gene: TRBJ2-1; CDR3nt: TGTGCCAGCAGCCAGCCGGGACTAGCGGGAGGGCAGTACAATGAGCAGTTCTTC; CDR3aa: CASSQPGLAGGQYNEQFF
d_gene: TRBD2; v_gene: TRBV7-2; abundance: .; j_gene: TRBJ2-3; CDR3nt: TGTGCCAGCAGCTTAGGACTAGCGGGCACAGATACGCAGTATTTT; CDR3aa: CASSLGLAGTDTQYF
d_gene: .; v_gene: TRBV19; abundance: .; j_gene: TRBJ1-2; CDR3nt: TGTGCCAGTAGTGCCTACAGAGGGTTTAACTATGGCTACACCTTC; CDR3aa: CASSAYRGFNYGYTF
d_gene: .; v_gene: TRBV2; abundance: .; j_gene: TRBJ2-3; CDR3nt: TGTGCCAGCAGTGAAAATGGGGAATTATCAGATACGCAGTATTTT; CDR3aa: CASSENGELSDTQYF
d_gene: .; v_gene: TRBV9; abundance: once; j_gene: TRBJ2-5; CDR3nt: TGTGCCAGCAGCGTCGGGGCTAGCGTGGAGACCCAGTACTTC; CDR3aa: CASSVGASVETQYF
d_gene: .; v_gene: TRBV23-1; abundance: .; j_gene: TRBJ1-6; CDR3nt: TGCGCCAGCAGTCAATCTCAGGGCTCCCATAATTCACCCCTCCACTTT; CDR3aa: CASSQSQGSHNSPLHF
d_gene: .; v_gene: TRBV15; abundance: few; j_gene: TRBJ1-1; CDR3nt: TGTGCCACCAGCAGACTTAACACTGAAGCTTTCTTT; CDR3aa: CATSRLNTEAFF
d_gene: TRBD2; v_gene: TRBV7-8; abundance: .; j_gene: TRBJ2-1; CDR3nt: TGTGCCAGCAGCTTAGCCCTGGGGACTAGCGAGTGGAATGAGCAGTTCTTC; CDR3aa: CASSLALGTSEWNEQFF
d_gene: TRBD2; v_gene: TRBV6-5; abundance: .; j_gene: TRBJ2-7; CDR3nt: TGTGCCAGCAGTGGACCGGGACTAGTCGAGCAGTACTTC; CDR3aa: CASSGPGLVEQYF
d_gene: TRBD1; v_gene: TRBV25-1; abundance: once; j_gene: TRBJ2-3; CDR3nt: TGTGCCAGCAGTGACAGGGGGCCAGATACGCAGTATTTT; CDR3aa: CASSDRGPDTQYF
d_gene: .; v_gene: TRBV4-2; abundance: .; j_gene: TRBJ2-7; CDR3nt: TGTGCCAGCAGCCCCGGGACCGAACCCTACGAGCAGTACTTC; CDR3aa: CASSPGTEPYEQYF
d_gene: TRBD2; v_gene: TRBV9; abundance: .; j_gene: TRBJ2-1; CDR3nt: TGTGCCAGCAGCGTGGGACTAGCGGGAACGGGGACGCAGTTCTTC; CDR3aa: CASSVGLAGTGTQFF
d_gene: .; v_gene: TRBV21-1; abundance: few; j_gene: TRBJ1-5; CDR3nt: TGTGCCAGCAGCAATTTAATAGAGGGGCCACCCGCCATTTACAATCAGCCCCAGCATTTT; CDR3aa: CASSNLIEGPPAIYNQPQHF
d_gene: TRBD2; v_gene: TRBV5-4; abundance: .; j_gene: TRBJ2-1; CDR3nt: TGTGCCAGCAGCTCGGGACTAGATTACAATGAGCAGTTCTTC; CDR3aa: CASSSGLDYNEQFF
d_gene: TRBD1; v_gene: TRBV5-8; abundance: .; j_gene: TRBJ2-1; CDR3nt: TGTGCCAGCAGCGGGACAGACTCCTACAATGAGCAGTTCTTC; CDR3aa: CASSGTDSYNEQFF
d_gene: TRBD1; v_gene: TRBV19; abundance: once; j_gene: TRBJ2-1; CDR3nt: TGTGCCAGTAGCCCCGGGACAGGGAACTACAATGAGCAGTTCTTC; CDR3aa: CASSPGTGNYNEQFF
d_gene: .; v_gene: TRBV29-1; abundance: .; j_gene: TRBJ1-2; CDR3nt: TGCAGCGTCCCGGGCGGTGGCTACACCTTC; CDR3aa: CSVPGGGYTF
d_gene: .; v_gene: TRBV4-1; abundance: once; j_gene: TRBJ1-1; CDR3nt: TGCGCCAGCAGCCAAGCGCAGGGAAACACTGAAGCTTTCTTT; CDR3aa: CASSQAQGNTEAFF
d_gene: .; v_gene: TRBV19; abundance: once; j_gene: TRBJ1-5; CDR3nt: TGTGCCAGTAGTACATCACCAAGGGTAAATCAGCCCCAGCATTTT; CDR3aa: CASSTSPRVNQPQHF
d_gene: TRBD1; v_gene: TRBV5-4; abundance: .; j_gene: TRBJ1-2; CDR3nt: TGTGCCAGCAGCTGGGACAGGGGCTACACCTTC; CDR3aa: CASSWDRGYTF